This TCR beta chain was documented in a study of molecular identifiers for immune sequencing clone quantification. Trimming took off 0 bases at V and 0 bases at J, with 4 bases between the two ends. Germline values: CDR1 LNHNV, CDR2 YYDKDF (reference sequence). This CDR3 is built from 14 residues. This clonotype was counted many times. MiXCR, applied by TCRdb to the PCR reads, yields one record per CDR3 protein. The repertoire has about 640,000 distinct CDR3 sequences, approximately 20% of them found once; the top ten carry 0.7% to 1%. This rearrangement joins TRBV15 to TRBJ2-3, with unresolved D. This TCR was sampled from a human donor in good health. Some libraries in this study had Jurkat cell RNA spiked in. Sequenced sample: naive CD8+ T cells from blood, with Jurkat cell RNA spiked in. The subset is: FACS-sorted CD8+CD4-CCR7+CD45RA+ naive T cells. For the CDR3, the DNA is TGTGCCACCAGCAGAGAGTATAGCACAGATACGCAGTATTTT. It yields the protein CATSREYSTDTQYF.